These 7 T cell receptor beta chains came from one sample sequenced in a study of regulatory T cells in long-lasting Graves disease. Time point in this sample: newly diagnosed GD, antithyroid drugs for less than 3 months. After RNA was extracted from PBMCs, the TCR library was made from it. iRepertoire HTBI primers and Arm-PCR of CDR3 regions built TCR beta libraries. MiXCR, run by TCRdb on the multiplex PCR reads, gives a single entry per CDR3 protein. This sample has roughly 380,000 distinct CDR3 sequences, with around a sixth found just once. Here the sequenced sample was peripheral blood mononuclear cells (PBMCs), taken at new diagnosis, from a patient treated with antithyroid drugs. These receptors all come from a female donor with Graves disease.

V gene TRBV10-3 combines with J gene TRBJ1-2; D is uncertain. Germline-derived CDR1 and CDR2 are ENHRY and SYGVKD. V shed 3 bases and J shed 3 bases, with 8 bases lying between them. CDR3 length: 13 residues. The CDR3 sequence is CAISEKPDYGYTF. As DNA, the CDR3 is TGTGCCATCAGTGAAAAGCCCGACTATGGCTACACCTTC.

This clonotype has a count of ten or more. The chain joins TRBV7-2 to TRBJ2-7; 13 bases agree with TRBD2. V lost 5 bases and J lost 2; bases outside the gene matches: 3. Per the germline V gene, CDR1 is SGHTA and CDR2 is FQGNSA. The CDR3 contains 15 residues. The CDR3 loop is CASSRGLAGAYEQYF. The CDR3 DNA reads as TGTGCCAGCAGCCGTGGACTAGCGGGGGCCTACGAGCAGTACTTC. Supplemented by reference TRBV7-2 and TRBJ2-7, the full variable domain reads GAGVSQSPSNKVTEKGKDVELRCDPISGHTALYWYRQSLGQGLEFLIYFQGNSAPDKSGLPSDRFSAERTGGSVSTLTIQRTQQEDSAVYLCASSRGLAGAYEQYFGPGTRLTVT.

This clonotype was detected ten times or more. V is TRBV5-6 and J is TRBJ1-2, with TRBD1 matching 8 bases. The J segment lost 4 bases and the V segment lost 4 bases, leaving 12 bases of the junction unmatched. Germline V CDR1 and CDR2: SGHDT, YYEEEE. CDR3 length: 16 residues. DNA of the CDR3: TGTGCCAGCAGCCTCCCGGACAGGGAATTTCGCTATGGCTACACCTTC. Translating gives CASSLPDREFRYGYTF. Filled out from reference TRBV5-6 and TRBJ1-2, the complete variable domain reads DAGVTQSPTHLIKTRGQQVTLRCSPKSGHDTVSWYQQALGQGPQFIFQYYEEEERQRGNFPDRFSGHQFPNYSSELNVNALLLGDSALYLCASSLPDREFRYGYTFGSGTRLTVV.

In this sample, this clonotype turned up a few times. This chain links TRBV7-3 with TRBJ2-1; D remains ambiguous. V lost 2 bases, J lost 9 bases, and 8 bases lay in between. Germline loops: CDR1 SGHTA, CDR2 FQGTGA. This CDR3 has 12 residues. CDR3 sequence reads: CASSLVSSEQFF. DNA of the CDR3: TGTGCCAGCAGCTTAGTTTCGAGTGAGCAGTTCTTC.

This chain links TRBV11-2 with TRBJ2-1; 8 bases map to TRBD2. The germline V gene encodes CDR1 SGHAT and CDR2 FQNNGV. The CDR3 is made up of 17 amino acids. V was clipped by 5 bases and J by 6 bases; unmatched bases: 15. The CDR3 reads CASSPQLRLARGNEQFF. The CDR3 nucleotides are TGTGCCAGCAGCCCACAGTTGAGACTAGCGAGGGGCAATGAGCAGTTCTTC. The whole variable domain, filled in from reference TRBV11-2 and TRBJ2-1, reads EAGVAQSPRYKIIEKRQSVAFWCNPISGHATLYWYQQILGQGPKLLIQFQNNGVVDDSQLPKDRFSAERLKGVDSTLKIQPAKLEDSAVYLCASSPQLRLARGNEQFFGPGTRLTVL.

This clonotype was seen repeatedly, ten times or more. The chain has TRBV7-9 and TRBJ2-1; TRBD1 matches at 11 bases. Germline V gives CDR1 SEHNR, CDR2 FQNEAQ (reference sequence). V lost 7 bases, J lost 8 bases, and 13 bases stayed unmatched. CDR3 length equals 16 residues. The CDR3 reads CASTYRPGQGGHEQFF. CDR3 DNA: TGTGCCAGCACCTACAGACCGGGACAGGGGGGTCATGAGCAGTTCTTC.

This chain joins TRBV29-1 and TRBJ2-7, with 15 bases fitting TRBD2. The CDR3 has 15 residues. CDR1 is SQVTM and CDR2 is ANQGSEA in the germline V gene. V trimming: 4 bases; J trimming: 7 bases; junction bases outside the gene matches: 8. The CDR3 DNA reads TGCAGCGTTGGGACTAGCGGGAGGGCCTTGGCGGAGCAGTACTTC. Its translation: CSVGTSGRALAEQYF.